This TCR beta chain is drawn from a study of beta chain features in type 1 diabetes. Whole-study results and caveats: These data did not resolve whether HLA type affects TCRB rearrangement. Within each of all four CD4+ subsets, Type 1 diabetes patients had TCRB CDR3s that were moderately but significantly shorter.

This CDR3 spans 15 amino acids. Trimming took 4 bases from V and 7 from J; bases not matched to a gene: 13. Germline V gene sequence: CDR1 GTSNPN, CDR2 SVGIG (reference sequence). Note on this clone: What it recognizes is unknown.

Expressed TCRB transcripts were sequenced after all isolated RNA was converted to cDNA. Profiled with immunoSEQ multiplex PCR; TCRdb holds only in-frame clones, not every one. The table includes 200,000 to 250,000 clones, approximately 10% detected once. The receptor comes from a man in his late teens or twenties in good health. Material for sequencing was central memory CD4+ T cells from blood. The rearrangement joins TRBV30 to TRBJ2-1; 7 nucleotides match TRBD2. The CDR3 DNA reads as TGTGCCTGGAATCAAAATGCGGGAGCTCGGAATGAGCAGTTCTTC. Its translation is CAWNQNAGARNEQFF. The entire variable domain, with the rest obtained from reference TRBV30 and TRBJ2-1, is as follows: SQTIHQWPATLVQPVGSPLSLECTVEGTSNPNLYWYRQAAGRGLQLLFYSVGIGQISSEVPQNLSASRPQDRQFILSSKKLLLSDSGFYLCAWNQNAGARNEQFFGPGTRLTVL.